One sample yielded the 6 T cell receptor beta chains listed below, sequenced in a study of OX40 agonist ivuxolimab in advanced cancers. Clones were sequenced by immunoSEQ multiplex PCR, and TCRdb holds only the in-frame ones, with some missing. The table has around 39,000 clones, roughly 82% seen once. This sample comprised CD4+ or CD8+ T cells sorted from blood, obtained in a trial of the OX40 agonist ivuxolimab. Source of these receptors: an adult with an advanced solid tumor such as melanoma, head and neck, liver or kidney cancer.

The chain is built from TRBV5-4 and TRBJ2-3, with D tentatively TRBD2 (5 bases). CDR3 length equals 13 residues. Per germline, CDR1 SGHNT and CDR2 YYREEE (reference sequence). Trimming took 4 bases from V and 3 from J, leaving 9 bases between them. CDR3 amino acids: CASSHTSTDTQYF. The DNA of the CDR3 is TGTGCCAGCAGCCACACTAGTACAGATACGCAGTATTTT. Full variable domain (remainder filled in from reference TRBV5-4 and TRBJ2-3): ETGVTQSPTHLIKTRGQQVTLRCSSQSGHNTVSWYQQALGQGPQFIFQYYREEENGRGNFPPRFSGLQFPNYSSELNVNALELDDSALYLCASSHTSTDTQYFGPGTRLTVL.

The chain couples TRBV5-6 to TRBJ2-2; D is perhaps TRBD1 (6 bases). V shed 2 bases and J shed 4 bases, with 24 bases lying between them. CDR1 and CDR2 from the germline V gene are SGHDT and YYEEEE. The CDR3 has 19 residues. The CDR3, as DNA: TGTGCCAGCAGCTTCCTCTCCTTTAAAGGGGGAGCGCCCACCGGGGAGCTGTTTTTT. Translation gives CASSFLSFKGGAPTGELFF.

The gene calls are TRBV27 and TRBJ2-6; no firm D call. The germline V and J ends were trimmed by 6 bases and 0 bases, with 3 bases remaining between them. The germline gives CDR1 MNHEY, CDR2 SMNVEV (reference sequence). This CDR3 contains 13 residues. The CDR3 DNA sequence: TGTGCCAGCAGGGACTCTGGGGCCAACGTCCTGACTTTC. Translation gives CASRDSGANVLTF.

This chain links TRBV28 with TRBJ1-1; TRBD1 agrees at 7 bases. With 3 bases clipped from V and 7 bases from J, the junction kept 11 bases outside the gene matches. Germline V gene lookup returns CDR1 MDHEN and CDR2 SYDVKM. This CDR3 comprises 15 residues. The CDR3 loop is CASSFPGGVVSEAFF. The CDR3 DNA follows: TGTGCCAGCAGTTTCCCAGGGGGGGTAGTCAGTGAAGCTTTCTTT.

The chain carries TRBV4-1 and TRBJ2-7; TRBD1 might be the D (7 bases). V dropped 1 base and J dropped 6 bases, with 19 bases sitting between them. This CDR3 spans 16 amino acids. Germline CDR1 and CDR2: MGHRA and YSYEKL. As DNA, the CDR3 is TGCGCCAGCAGCCAAGTAATGAAAGCTCAGGGGGGCGAGCAGTACTTC. Protein product: CASSQVMKAQGGEQYF.

The J gene is TRBJ2-7, the V gene TRBV6-6, with D maybe TRBD2 (7 bases). This CDR3 contains 14 residues. Trimming stripped 2 bases from V and 2 bases from J, with 10 bases between. Germline V CDR1 and CDR2: MNHNY, SVGAGI (reference sequence). The CDR3: CASSYRRGPYEQYF. The CDR3 coding sequence is TGTGCCAGCAGTTACAGGCGGGGGCCCTACGAGCAGTACTTC.